Given below is one T cell receptor beta chain in context. Its target is not known. Sorting separated CD4+ and CD8+ T cells out of PBMCs. These data belong to a study of CD8+ T cells in alopecia areata. Study conclusions and caveats: Greater clonality was observed in lesional scalp samples, especially alopecia totalis/universalis, versus normal scalp. The study also sequences resident alphabeta T cells of normal skin in scalp samples.

V was shortened by 2 bases and J by 10 bases, with 14 bases between the two germline ends. Per germline, CDR1 WNHNN and CDR2 SYGVQD (reference sequence). The CDR3 spans 13 residues. Following RNA extraction, reverse transcription yielded cDNA that acted as the sequencing template. Sequenced by immunoSEQ multiplex PCR; TCRdb stores in-frame clones only, minus some. The profile shows 110,000 or so clones, 58% of them singletons. This clonotype was sampled from a human donor with alopecia areata. The chain uses TRBV10-1 and TRBJ1-2; unclear D gene. The sequenced sample consisted of NKG2D-low CD8+ T cells sorted from blood. The CDR3 spells CASSESSAVPYTF. CDR3 nucleotide sequence: TGCGCCAGCAGTGAGAGTTCGGCAGTTCCCTACACCTTC.